A selection of T cell receptor beta chains follows, all from one sample in a study of post-analysis software for immune sequencing data. TCRdb called the PCR reads again in MiXCR, with one record for every CDR3 protein. This sample has approximately 360,000 distinct CDR3 sequences; approximately 33% occur once, and the top ten carry about an eighth. What was sequenced was blood. The receptors were gathered from a girl aged 5 to 17 with multiple sclerosis. Both conserved end residues are part of each CDR3. The D gene is left open where the match is weak. Some rows mark clone size as missing; the rest say once, few, many or name a class of expanded clone.

J gene | clone size | V gene | D gene | CDR3 DNA | CDR3 protein
TRBJ1-5 | few | TRBV12-3/TRBV12-4 | TRBD1 | TGTGCCAGCAGCGACAGGGTAGTCAGTCAGCCCCAGCATTTT | CASSDRVVSQPQHF
TRBJ2-6 | few | TRBV21-1 | NA | TGTGCCAGCAGATCCCCATCACCCCGAGAACAAGGGAGCCCTGGGGCCAACGTCCTGACTTTC | CASRSPSPREQGSPGANVLTF
TRBJ2-1 | NA | TRBV12-3/TRBV12-4 | NA | TGTGCCAGCAGTTTCTGGAGGACCAATGAGCAGTTCTTC | CASSFWRTNEQFF
TRBJ1-2 | NA | TRBV29-1 | NA | TGCAGCGCGTGCAGGGAAGATGGCTACACCTTC | CSACREDGYTF
TRBJ2-7 | few | TRBV10-3 | NA | TGTGCCATCAGTGCCGTGGCTAGCTCCTACGAGCAGTACTTC | CAISAVASSYEQYF
TRBJ2-1 | few | TRBV7-2 | NA | TGTGCCAGTGGTTCCCCTAAGCGGTTTTCCTCCTACAATGAGCAGTTCTTC | CASGSPKRFSSYNEQFF
TRBJ2-3 | once | TRBV7-2 | TRBD2 | TGTGCCAGCAGCTTGTACGGGGGGGGACTAGCGAGCACAGATACGCAGTATTTT | CASSLYGGGLASTDTQYF
TRBJ2-1 | NA | TRBV12-3/TRBV12-4 | NA | TGTGCCAGCAGGGCGGTGGGGAAGCAGTTCTTC | CASRAVGKQFF
TRBJ2-3 | few | TRBV6-2/TRBV6-3 | NA | TGTGCCAGCAGCCGACTCGGCGGGCCCACAGATACGCAGTATTTT | CASSRLGGPTDTQYF
TRBJ2-7 | NA | TRBV7-2 | NA | TGTGCCAGCAGCCAGGACGGAGGAGACGAGCAGTACTTC | CASSQDGGDEQYF
TRBJ2-3 | NA | TRBV5-5 | NA | TGTGCCAGCAGCCCGGAGAGCCTGTCCCCGACAGATACGCAGTATTTT | CASSPESLSPTDTQYF
TRBJ2-1 | NA | TRBV6-1 | NA | TGTGCCAGCCCAAAAGCTTGGTTACCCCCGAGCTCCTACAATGAGCAGTTCTTC | CASPKAWLPPSSYNEQFF
TRBJ1-5 | few | TRBV7-2 | TRBD1 | TGTGCCAGCAAGGCAGGGGGCGGCCAGCCCCAGCATTTT | CASKAGGGQPQHF
TRBJ2-5 | NA | TRBV20-1 | NA | TGCAGTGCTAGAGATTTGAAAGGGGAGACCCAGTACTTC | CSARDLKGETQYF
TRBJ2-1 | few | TRBV27 | TRBD2 | TGTGCCAGCAGTTTATCGAAAACTAGCGGTCGCTCCTACAATGAGCAGTTCTTC | CASSLSKTSGRSYNEQFF
TRBJ1-2 | NA | TRBV20-1 | NA | TGCAGTGCTAGAGAGAGGGGTAACTATGGCTACACCTTC | CSARERGNYGYTF
TRBJ1-2 | NA | TRBV6-2/TRBV6-3 | NA | TGTGCCAGCACGGGAGAACCTAAGGACTATGGCTACACCTTC | CASTGEPKDYGYTF
TRBJ2-5 | NA | TRBV7-9 | NA | TGTGCCAGCAGCTTAGGGTCGTCGTCAGGGGTCTGGGAGACCCAGTACTTC | CASSLGSSSGVWETQYF
TRBJ2-7 | NA | TRBV4-1 | TRBD1 | TGCGCCAGCAGCCAAGATGACGGACAGGGCTACGAGCAGTACTTC | CASSQDDGQGYEQYF
TRBJ1-5 | NA | TRBV10-3 | NA | TGTGCCATCAGTTCCGACGGGGTGCAGCCCCGGCATTTT | CAISSDGVQPRHF
TRBJ2-3 | NA | TRBV12-3/TRBV12-4 | NA | TGTGCCAGCAGTTTGATTCCCTGCCGGGGAGCAGATACGCAGTATTTT | CASSLIPCRGADTQYF
TRBJ2-3 | NA | TRBV5-1 | NA | TGCGCCAGCAGCGATACGGGACACCGCACAGATACGCAGTATTTT | CASSDTGHRTDTQYF
TRBJ1-5 | few | TRBV20-1 | NA | TGCAGTGCTGGTATGGGCAATCAGCCCCAGCATTTT | CSAGMGNQPQHF
TRBJ2-3 | NA | TRBV5-8 | TRBD2 | TGTGCCAGCAGCGGTAGGACTAGCGGGCGCACAGATACGCAGTATTTT | CASSGRTSGRTDTQYF
TRBJ2-1 | NA | TRBV4-1 | NA | TGCGCCAGCAGCCCTCAAGAGGGGGGGGGCCAGGTGGGTGAGCAGTTCTTC | CASSPQEGGGQVGEQFF
TRBJ2-1 | once | TRBV12-3/TRBV12-4 | NA | TGTGCCAGCAGTGACGCGAGCTCCTACAATGAGCAGTTCTTC | CASSDASSYNEQFF
TRBJ2-7 | many | TRBV10-3 | NA | TGTGCCATCAGTGACGGCACCCATGGCCGAGGGCAGTACTTC | CAISDGTHGRGQYF
TRBJ2-1 | NA | TRBV5-1 | NA | TGCACCAGCACGCTGGGCCCCCGGGACCCCACCTACAATGAGCAGTTCTTC | CTSTLGPRDPTYNEQFF
TRBJ2-2 | few | TRBV4-3 | NA | TGCGCCAGCAGCACACCCCCGTACAGGGTCGATGGCACCGGGGAGCTGTTTTTT | CASSTPPYRVDGTGELFF
TRBJ2-1 | NA | TRBV12-3/TRBV12-4 | NA | TGTGCCAGTAGCTCAGGGGGGGTCTCCTACAATGAGCAGTTCTTC | CASSSGGVSYNEQFF
TRBJ1-5 | few | TRBV29-1 | TRBD1 | TGCAGCGTGGGACAGGGAGATGAGCCCCAGCATTTT | CSVGQGDEPQHF
TRBJ1-5 | NA | TRBV29-1 | NA | TGCAGCGTCCAACCAGATGGCAATCAGCCCCAGCATTTT | CSVQPDGNQPQHF
TRBJ2-7 | many | TRBV29-1 | TRBD1 | TGCAGCGTTGGGGACAGGGGAAATTTCGACGAGCAGTACTTC | CSVGDRGNFDEQYF
TRBJ1-1 | few | TRBV6-5 | NA | TGTGCCAGCAGTTACTCCGGGGGCATGGATACTGAAGCTTTCTTT | CASSYSGGMDTEAFF
TRBJ1-3 | once | TRBV20-1 | NA | TGCAGTGCTAGAGATAACATAACGGTTGTGGGAAACACCATATATTTT | CSARDNITVVGNTIYF
TRBJ1-5 | few | TRBV2 | TRBD1 | TGTGCCAGTGCAGACAGGGTGCTGGGTCAGCCCCAGCATTTT | CASADRVLGQPQHF
TRBJ2-3 | few | TRBV4-3 | NA | TGCGCCAGCAGCCCGGGGCGAGGGGCGCCAGATACGCAGTATTTT | CASSPGRGAPDTQYF
TRBJ2-2 | NA | TRBV12-3/TRBV12-4 | NA | TGTGCCAGCAGCTATCGACGTAACACCGGGGAGCTGTTTTTT | CASSYRRNTGELFF
TRBJ1-5 | NA | TRBV12-3/TRBV12-4 | NA | TGTGCCAGCAGTTTCGTAGGGAGCAATCAGCCCCAGCATTTT | CASSFVGSNQPQHF
TRBJ2-3 | NA | TRBV28 | NA | TGTGCCAGCAGGCAAACAGGAGGGGCAGATACGCAGTATTTT | CASRQTGGADTQYF
TRBJ2-3 | few | TRBV20-1 | TRBD2 | TGCAGTGCTACGGGACTAGCGGGGAGGGCCGGCACAGATACGCAGTATTTT | CSATGLAGRAGTDTQYF
TRBJ2-5 | once | TRBV4-1 | NA | TGCGCCAGCAGCCTCAAGGGGAGAAGAGAACAAGAGACCCAGTACTTC | CASSLKGRREQETQYF
TRBJ2-7 | NA | TRBV12-3/TRBV12-4 | NA | TGTGCCAGCAGCCCGGGACGGTCCTCCTACGAGCAGTACTTC | CASSPGRSSYEQYF
TRBJ1-1 | NA | TRBV27 | NA | TGTGCCAGCCTGCCCGTAGGGGGGTGGAACACTGAAGCTTTCTTT | CASLPVGGWNTEAFF
TRBJ2-1 | NA | TRBV12-3/TRBV12-4 | TRBD2 | TGTGCCAGCAGCCCCTCGAGCCCCGGGGAGGGCAATGAGCAGTTCTTC | CASSPSSPGEGNEQFF
TRBJ1-5 | NA | TRBV5-1 | NA | TGCGCCAGCAGCTTGGGATCCAGGAATAGCAATCAGCCCCAGCATTTT | CASSLGSRNSNQPQHF
TRBJ1-6 | few | TRBV20-1 | NA | TGCAGTGCTAGAGAGCCTCGTCATTCACCCCTCCACTTT | CSAREPRHSPLHF
TRBJ1-2 | NA | TRBV7-2 | TRBD1 | TGTGCCAGCAGTTCCGACAGGGATCGCGGCTACACCTTC | CASSSDRDRGYTF
TRBJ1-1 | NA | TRBV12-3/TRBV12-4 | NA | TGTGCCAGCAGTCTTTCGAGAGGGTCTATTGGGAGGGGCACTGAAGCTTTCTTT | CASSLSRGSIGRGTEAFF
TRBJ1-1 | few | TRBV13 | TRBD1 | TGTGCCAGCAGCGCCGGGACAGGGGACGAGAACACTGAAGCTTTCTTT | CASSAGTGDENTEAFF
TRBJ2-6 | NA | TRBV6-5 | NA | TGTGCCAGCAGTTACTCGTGGGGGCACGGACCGTTGCGCGGTCTCAACGTCCTGACTTTC | CASSYSWGHGPLRGLNVLTF
TRBJ2-7 | once | TRBV9 | NA | TGTGCCAGCAGCGTGGGCGGGGATTCCTACGAGCAGTACTTC | CASSVGGDSYEQYF
TRBJ2-7 | NA | TRBV27 | NA | TGTGCCAGCAGCCAGGGAGGATTCTGCGAGCAGTACTTC | CASSQGGFCEQYF